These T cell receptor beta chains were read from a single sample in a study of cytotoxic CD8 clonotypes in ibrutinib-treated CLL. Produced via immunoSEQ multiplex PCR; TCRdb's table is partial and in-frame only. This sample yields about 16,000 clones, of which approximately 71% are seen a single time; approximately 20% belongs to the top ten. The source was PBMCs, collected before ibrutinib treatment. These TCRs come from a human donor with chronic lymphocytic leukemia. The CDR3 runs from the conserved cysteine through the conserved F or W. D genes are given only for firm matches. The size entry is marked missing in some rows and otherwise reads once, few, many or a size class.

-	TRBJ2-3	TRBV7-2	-	CASSLADYWSTDTQYF	TGTGCCAGCAGCTTAGCGGACTATTGGAGCACAGATACGCAGTATTTT
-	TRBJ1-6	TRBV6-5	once	CASRGTPSNSPLHF	TGTGCCAGCAGGGGCACACCGAGTAATTCACCCCTCCACTTT
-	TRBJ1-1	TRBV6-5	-	CASSYDRDTEAFF	TGTGCCAGCAGTTACGACCGGGACACTGAAGCTTTCTTT
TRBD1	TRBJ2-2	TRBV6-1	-	CASSGLTGVTGELFF	TGTGCCAGCAGTGGGCTGACAGGGGTCACCGGGGAGCTGTTTTTT
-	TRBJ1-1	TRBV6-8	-	CASSLTGFAFF	TGTGCCAGCAGCCTTACAGGGTTCGCTTTCTTT
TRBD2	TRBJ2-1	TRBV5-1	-	CASSPRSGTTPEQFF	TGCGCCAGCAGCCCCCGGTCCGGGACTACCCCTGAGCAGTTCTTC
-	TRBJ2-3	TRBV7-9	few	CASSSGTKASTDTQYF	TGTGCCAGCAGCTCCGGGACAAAGGCCAGCACAGATACGCAGTATTTT
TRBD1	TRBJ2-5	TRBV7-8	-	CASIGTGVFGETQYF	TGTGCCAGCATTGGGACAGGGGTTTTTGGGGAGACCCAGTACTTC
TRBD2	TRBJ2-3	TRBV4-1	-	CASSQGGAGGGTDTQYF	TGCGCCAGCAGCCAGGGCGGAGCGGGGGGGGGCACAGATACGCAGTATTTT
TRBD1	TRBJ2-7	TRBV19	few	CATEGPGTGSGEQYF	TGTGCCACCGAAGGACCCGGGACAGGGTCGGGGGAGCAGTACTTC
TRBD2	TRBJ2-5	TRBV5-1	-	CASNEVTSGEETQYF	TGCGCCAGCAATGAGGTGACTAGCGGCGAAGAGACCCAGTACTTC
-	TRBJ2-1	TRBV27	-	CASSLVGDTEQFF	TGTGCCAGCAGTTTAGTGGGAGACACCGAGCAGTTCTTC
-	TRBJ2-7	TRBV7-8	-	CASSVGGPYEQYF	TGTGCCAGCAGTGTGGGCGGGCCCTACGAGCAGTACTTC
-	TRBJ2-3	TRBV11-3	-	CASAGTSNTDTQYF	TGTGCCAGTGCCGGGACTTCCAACACAGATACGCAGTATTTT
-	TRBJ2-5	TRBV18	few	CASSPAIGPSEETQYF	TGTGCCAGCTCACCGGCAATAGGCCCCTCAGAAGAGACCCAGTACTTC
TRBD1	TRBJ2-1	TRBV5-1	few	CASSLERGLGYNEQFF	TGCGCCAGCAGCTTGGAAAGGGGGCTCGGCTACAATGAGCAGTTCTTC
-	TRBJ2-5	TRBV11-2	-	CASSLGARGDQETQYF	TGTGCCAGCAGCTTAGGTGCCAGGGGCGATCAAGAGACCCAGTACTTC
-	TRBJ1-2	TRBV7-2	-	CASSLQQNYGYTF	TGTGCCAGCAGCTTACAGCAGAACTATGGCTACACCTTC
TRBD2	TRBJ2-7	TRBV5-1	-	CASSLPGLAGGWSYEQYF	TGCGCCAGCAGCTTACCGGGACTAGCGGGGGGGTGGTCCTACGAGCAGTACTTC
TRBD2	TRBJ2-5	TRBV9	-	CASSVAPSGGSQETQYF	TGTGCCAGCAGCGTAGCCCCTAGCGGGGGGAGTCAAGAGACCCAGTACTTC
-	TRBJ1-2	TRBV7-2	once	CASSLGGSEGYTF	TGTGCCAGCAGCTTAGGGGGGTCGGAGGGCTACACCTTC
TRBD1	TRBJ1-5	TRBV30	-	CAWSVQGQGNQPQHF	TGTGCCTGGAGTGTACAGGGGCAGGGGAATCAGCCCCAGCATTTT
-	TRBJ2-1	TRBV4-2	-	CASSPPLLSGHTYNEQFF	TGTGCCAGCAGCCCACCCCTCCTGTCAGGTCACACCTACAATGAGCAGTTCTTC
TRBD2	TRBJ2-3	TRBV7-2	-	CASSLSRTRGKDTQYF	TGTGCCAGCAGCTTATCTAGGACTAGGGGTAAGGATACGCAGTATTTT